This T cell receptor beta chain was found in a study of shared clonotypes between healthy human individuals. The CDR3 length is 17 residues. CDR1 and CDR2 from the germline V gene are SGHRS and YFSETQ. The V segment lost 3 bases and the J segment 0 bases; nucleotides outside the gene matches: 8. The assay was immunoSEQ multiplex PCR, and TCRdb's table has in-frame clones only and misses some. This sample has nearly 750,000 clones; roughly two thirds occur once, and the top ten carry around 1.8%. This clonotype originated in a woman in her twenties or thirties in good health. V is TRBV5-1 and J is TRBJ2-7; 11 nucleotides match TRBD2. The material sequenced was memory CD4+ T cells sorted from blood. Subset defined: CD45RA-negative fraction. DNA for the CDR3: TGCGCCAGCAGCTCTCAACCGGGACTAGCGGCCTCCTACGAGCAGTACTTC. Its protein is CASSSQPGLAASYEQYF.